The clone carrying this T cell receptor beta chain was recorded many times. The V end lost 4 bases, the J end lost 7 bases, and 11 bases lay between the germline ends. The CDR3 is made up of 14 amino acids. Germline assignment: CDR1 SGHVS and CDR2 FQNEAQ. Patients were aged 18 to 65, had disease duration under 2 months, and had newly diagnosed hyperthyroidism. This specimen belongs to a study of T cells in Graves' hyperthyroidism and ophthalmopathy. TCR beta CDR3 region amplification was performed from RNA transcripts. The HTBI primer set was used in a first-round RT-PCR of the TCR CDR3. One entry per CDR3 protein results from TCRdb running MiXCR on the multiplex PCR reads. The sample lists 800,000 or so distinct CDR3 sequences, about 38% seen once, with 7% to 10% in the top ten.

The sequence was obtained from a man aged 18 to 29 with Graves' hyperthyroidism. The sample consisted of blood. This chain uses TRBV7-8 with TRBJ1-6; unclear D gene. In DNA, the CDR3 is TGTGCCAGCAGCTCCTGGACCCAAAATTCACCCCTCCACTTT. It codes for CASSSWTQNSPLHF.